These T cell receptor beta chains were read from a single sample in a study of T cell responses to AZD1222 COVID-19 vaccine. Profiling relied on immunoSEQ multiplex PCR, and the TCRdb table lists in-frame clones only, not all of them. The sample shows approximately 120,000 clones, about 87% of them seen only once. The source material was peripheral blood, sampled on day 0 of AZD1222 vaccination. The receptor set was obtained from an adult in good health. Each CDR3 is given with its conserved first and last residue. Fields, in order: clone size, D gene, J gene, V gene, CDR3 protein, CDR3 DNA. A D gene is named only where the DNA matches it firmly. Clone size, where shown, is once, few, many, or a class for clones that have expanded.

NA | NA | TRBJ1-3 | TRBV11-2 | CASSLDPGGLNTIYF | TGTGCCAGCAGCTTAGATCCCGGTGGGCTGAACACCATATATTTT
NA | NA | TRBJ1-5 | TRBV3-1/TRBV3-2 | CASSQGRPRGPQHF | TGTGCCAGCAGCCAGGGTCGGCCAAGGGGGCCCCAGCATTTT
NA | NA | TRBJ2-2 | TRBV7-3 | CASSSQGSGELFF | TGTGCCAGCAGCTCACAGGGTTCCGGGGAGCTGTTTTTT
NA | NA | TRBJ1-2 | TRBV18 | CASSPLGANYGYTF | TGTGCCAGCTCACCACTGGGAGCTAACTATGGCTACACCTTC
NA | TRBD1 | TRBJ1-4 | TRBV27 | CASRTGGFGNEKLFF | TGTGCCAGCAGGACAGGGGGCTTCGGAAATGAAAAACTGTTTTTT
NA | NA | TRBJ1-4 | TRBV19 | CASRGGEEKLFF | TGTGCCAGTAGGGGCGGCGAAGAGAAACTGTTTTTT
few | TRBD1 | TRBJ2-7 | TRBV7-2 | CASSFGTGGYEQYF | TGTGCCAGCAGCTTTGGGACAGGGGGCTACGAGCAGTACTTC
NA | NA | TRBJ1-1 | TRBV5-5 | CASSLSLRGNTEAFF | TGTGCCAGCAGCTTATCACTCAGGGGAAACACTGAAGCTTTCTTT
NA | TRBD1 | TRBJ2-3 | TRBV28 | CASSLVRGQADTQYF | TGTGCCAGCAGTTTAGTCAGGGGGCAAGCGGATACGCAGTATTTT
NA | NA | TRBJ2-7 | TRBV3-1/TRBV3-2 | CASTQEGNHEQYF | TGTGCCAGCACTCAAGAGGGAAACCACGAGCAGTACTTC
NA | NA | TRBJ2-1 | TRBV5-1 | CASSLVPGTYNEQFF | TGCGCCAGCAGCTTGGTTCCGGGCACCTACAATGAGCAGTTCTTC
once | NA | TRBJ1-6 | TRBV6-5 | CASMKGRAYNSPLHF | TGTGCCAGCATGAAGGGGAGGGCATATAATTCACCCCTCCACTTT
once | NA | TRBJ1-5 | TRBV6-5 | CASSYDRKPQHF | TGTGCCAGCAGTTATGACCGAAAGCCCCAGCATTTT
once | NA | TRBJ1-5 | TRBV27 | CATSMQWAGGGNQPQHF | TGTGCCACCTCCATGCAGTGGGCCGGAGGGGGCAATCAGCCCCAGCATTTT
NA | TRBD1 | TRBJ1-1 | TRBV4-2 | CASSQTDRGDEAFF | TGTGCCAGCAGCCAGACGGACAGGGGAGATGAAGCTTTCTTT
NA | NA | TRBJ1-1 | TRBV2 | CASSEVLARRVDAFF | TGTGCCAGCAGTGAAGTTCTTGCCAGACGCGTAGACGCTTTCTTT
NA | NA | TRBJ1-1 | TRBV18 | CASSPPAAKNTEAFF | TGTGCCAGCTCACCACCGGCAGCAAAGAACACTGAAGCTTTCTTT
NA | NA | TRBJ2-1 | TRBV5-1 | CASSRGPNNEQFF | TGCGCCAGCAGCAGGGGCCCGAACAATGAGCAGTTCTTC
NA | NA | TRBJ1-2 | TRBV2 | CASSDPGGYGYTF | TGTGCCAGCAGTGACCCGGGCGGCTATGGCTACACCTTC
NA | NA | TRBJ1-6 | TRBV27 | CASSLRGSSYNSPLHF | TGTGCCAGCAGTTTAAGGGGGAGCTCCTATAATTCACCCCTCCACTTT
NA | TRBD1 | TRBJ2-7 | TRBV28 | CASMRGPRYEQYF | TGTGCCAGCATGAGGGGGCCTCGCTACGAGCAGTACTTC
NA | NA | TRBJ2-5 | TRBV4-3 | CASSQVPQPQETQYF | TGCGCCAGCAGCCAAGTTCCACAGCCCCAAGAGACCCAGTACTTC
NA | NA | TRBJ2-7 | TRBV12-2 | CASRLKMAGARGYEQYF | TGTGCAAGTCGCTTAAAAATGGCGGGGGCCAGAGGGTACGAGCAGTACTTC
NA | NA | TRBJ1-1 | TRBV10-3 | CAIKDSLTSNTEAFF | TGTGCCATCAAGGACAGCTTAACCTCGAACACTGAAGCTTTCTTT
NA | TRBD1 | TRBJ1-1 | TRBV6-4 | CASSPDRGRNTEAFF | TGTGCCAGCAGCCCCGACAGGGGAAGGAACACTGAAGCTTTCTTT
few | NA | TRBJ1-6 | TRBV3-1/TRBV3-2 | CASSRTEGYYNSPLHF | TGTGCCAGCAGCCGAACTGAGGGTTACTATAATTCACCCCTCCACTTT
NA | NA | TRBJ2-1 | TRBV6-5 | CASSYWRGEQFF | TGTGCCAGCAGTTACTGGCGCGGTGAGCAGTTCTTC
NA | NA | TRBJ1-3 | TRBV30 | CAWRGGSGNTIYF | TGTGCCTGGAGGGGGGGCTCTGGAAACACCATATATTTT
NA | TRBD1 | TRBJ1-2 | TRBV4-1 | CASSRATQGDYGYTF | TGCGCCAGCAGCCGGGCCACCCAGGGGGACTATGGCTACACCTTC
NA | NA | TRBJ1-1 | TRBV4-2 | CASSRNPLGGSEAFF | TGTGCCAGCAGCCGCAACCCCCTCGGGGGCTCGGAAGCTTTCTTT
NA | TRBD2 | TRBJ2-2 | TRBV5-1 | CASHSGGPNTGELFF | TGCGCCAGCCACTCGGGGGGGCCGAACACCGGGGAGCTGTTTTTT
NA | NA | TRBJ1-6 | TRBV5-1 | CASSFSGSSYNSPLHF | TGCGCCAGCAGCTTTTCAGGGAGCTCCTATAATTCACCCCTCCACTTT
NA | NA | TRBJ1-1 | TRBV6-2/TRBV6-3 | CASSFMDTEAFF | TGTGCCAGCAGTTTTATGGACACTGAAGCTTTCTTT
once | TRBD1 | TRBJ1-2 | TRBV19 | CASNSQGAYGYTF | TGTGCCAGTAACTCACAGGGGGCTTATGGCTACACCTTC
few | NA | TRBJ1-5 | TRBV30 | CAWSLGSLGYQHF | TGTGCCTGGAGTCTGGGGTCCCTTGGATACCAGCATTTT
NA | TRBD1 | TRBJ1-2 | TRBV27 | CASRYRGSYGYTF | TGTGCCAGCAGATACAGGGGAAGCTATGGCTACACCTTC
NA | NA | TRBJ1-2 | TRBV6-1 | CASSDLQGDYGYTF | TGTGCCAGCAGTGACCTACAGGGAGACTATGGCTACACCTTC
NA | NA | TRBJ2-5 | TRBV19 | CASSPRARGQETQYF | TGTGCCAGTAGTCCCCGGGCGCGGGGCCAAGAGACCCAGTACTTC
once | TRBD1 | TRBJ1-1 | TRBV7-6 | CASSSGQGLNTEAFF | TGTGCCAGCAGCTCCGGACAGGGTTTGAACACTGAAGCTTTCTTT
NA | NA | TRBJ1-5 | TRBV7-2 | CASREEQGYNQPQHF | TGTGCCAGCAGGGAAGAACAGGGATACAATCAGCCCCAGCATTTT
NA | NA | TRBJ1-2 | TRBV15 | CATSRAGVYGYTF | TGTGCCACCAGCAGAGCGGGAGTCTATGGCTACACCTTC
few | TRBD1 | TRBJ1-2 | TRBV7-9 | CASSRNGQGYGYTF | TGTGCCAGCAGCCGTAACGGACAGGGCTATGGCTACACCTTC
NA | NA | TRBJ2-5 | TRBV18 | CASSPPSTVQETQYF | TGTGCCAGCTCACCACCGTCAACAGTTCAAGAGACCCAGTACTTC
NA | NA | TRBJ2-2 | TRBV11-3 | CASSPSRELFF | TGTGCCAGCAGCCCCTCCCGGGAGCTGTTTTTT
NA | NA | TRBJ1-2 | TRBV11-1 | CASSSSYSRSGGYTF | TGTGCCAGCAGCTCGTCCTACAGTCGCTCGGGGGGCTACACCTTC
NA | TRBD2 | TRBJ2-7 | TRBV28 | CASGGGSAGAHEQYF | TGTGCCAGCGGAGGAGGGTCAGCGGGAGCCCACGAGCAGTACTTC
NA | NA | TRBJ1-2 | TRBV4-3 | CASSQTSYGYTF | TGCGCCAGCAGCCAAACAAGCTATGGCTACACCTTC
NA | NA | TRBJ2-3 | TRBV5-1 | CASSLEVSEADTQYF | TGCGCCAGCAGCTTGGAAGTTAGCGAAGCAGATACGCAGTATTTT
NA | NA | TRBJ2-3 | TRBV12-3/TRBV12-4 | CASSYPGWDTQYF | TGTGCCAGCAGTTACCCGGGGTGGGATACGCAGTATTTT
NA | NA | TRBJ1-4 | TRBV7-2 | CASTRVGVGEKLFF | TGTGCCAGCACAAGGGTGGGGGTTGGCGAAAAACTGTTTTTT
NA | NA | TRBJ1-3 | TRBV7-2 | CASSLVRAGSGNTIYF | TGTGCCAGCAGCTTAGTCAGGGCAGGGTCAGGAAACACCATATATTTT
NA | NA | TRBJ1-1 | TRBV19 | CASSIDPTGEAFF | TGTGCCAGTAGTATAGACCCTACCGGTGAAGCTTTCTTT